Here is one T cell receptor (beta chain) with its context. The antigen remains undetermined. The sample providers were healthy Caucasian people from Russia, aged about 6 to 90. This specimen belongs to a study of blood T cells in healthy people across ages. Primed by a sample-barcoded 5' primer and a J-beta primer mix, a second PCR proceeded for 7 to 11 cycles. Through a template-switch adaptor with 12 random nucleotides, each cDNA molecule received a tag. TCRdb redid the calling of the 5' RACE reads with MiXCR, one entry per CDR3 protein. This sample has fewer than 800,000 distinct CDR3 sequences, with 49% found just once. Deletions cut 3 bases from V and 3 bases from J, with 14 bases between. The germline CDR1 and CDR2 sequences are SQVTM and ANQGSEA. The CDR3 runs 14 residues. Study results and caveats: In long-lived donors, naive CD4+ cell counts and diversity exceeded those of aged donors. Any conclusive comparison of naive versus antigen-experienced cells was prevented by using unsorted PBMCs.

The rearrangement joins TRBV29-1 to TRBJ2-5; perhaps D is TRBD1 or TRBD2 (5 bases each). This clonotype was obtained from a woman aged 55-70 years in good health. The sample was blood. CDR3 amino acids: CSVDDSGTEETQYF. In DNA, the CDR3 is TGCAGCGTTGATGATTCTGGGACCGAAGAGACCCAGTACTTC.